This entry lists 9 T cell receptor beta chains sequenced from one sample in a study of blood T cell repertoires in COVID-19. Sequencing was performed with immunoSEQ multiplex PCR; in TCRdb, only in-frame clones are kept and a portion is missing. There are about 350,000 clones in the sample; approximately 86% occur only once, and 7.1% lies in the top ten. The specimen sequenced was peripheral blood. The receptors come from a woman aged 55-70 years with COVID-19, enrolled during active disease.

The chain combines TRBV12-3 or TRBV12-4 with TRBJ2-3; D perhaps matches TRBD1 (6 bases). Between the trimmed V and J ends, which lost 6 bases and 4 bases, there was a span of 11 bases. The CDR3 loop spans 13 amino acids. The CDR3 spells CASRPQGPDTQYF. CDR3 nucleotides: TGTGCCAGCAGACCACAGGGCCCAGATACGCAGTATTTT.

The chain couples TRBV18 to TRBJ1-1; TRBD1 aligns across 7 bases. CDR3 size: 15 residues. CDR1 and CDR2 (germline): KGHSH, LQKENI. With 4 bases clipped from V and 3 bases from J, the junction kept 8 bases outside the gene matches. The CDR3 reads CASSQNRQGDTEAFF. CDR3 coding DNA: TGTGCCAGCTCACAAAATCGACAGGGTGACACTGAAGCTTTCTTT.

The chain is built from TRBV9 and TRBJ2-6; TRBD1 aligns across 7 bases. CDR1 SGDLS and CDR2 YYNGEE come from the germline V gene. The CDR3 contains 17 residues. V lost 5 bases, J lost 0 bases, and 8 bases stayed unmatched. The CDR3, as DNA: TGTGCCAGCAGTCAGCACAGGGGCGTCTCTGGGGCCAACGTCCTGACTTTC. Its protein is CASSQHRGVSGANVLTF.

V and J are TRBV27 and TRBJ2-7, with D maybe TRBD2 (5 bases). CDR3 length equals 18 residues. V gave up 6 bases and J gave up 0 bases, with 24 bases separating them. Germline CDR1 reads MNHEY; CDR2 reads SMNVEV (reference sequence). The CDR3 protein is CASRGRRRLEGSSYEQYF. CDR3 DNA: TGTGCCAGCAGGGGGAGAAGGCGCCTTGAGGGAAGCTCCTACGAGCAGTACTTC.

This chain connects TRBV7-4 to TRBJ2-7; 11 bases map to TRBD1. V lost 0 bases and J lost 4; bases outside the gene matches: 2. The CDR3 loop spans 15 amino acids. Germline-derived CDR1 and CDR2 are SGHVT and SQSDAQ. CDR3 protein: CASSLARDRGYEQYF. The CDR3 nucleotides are TGTGCCAGCAGCTTAGCCCGGGACAGGGGGTACGAGCAGTACTTC.

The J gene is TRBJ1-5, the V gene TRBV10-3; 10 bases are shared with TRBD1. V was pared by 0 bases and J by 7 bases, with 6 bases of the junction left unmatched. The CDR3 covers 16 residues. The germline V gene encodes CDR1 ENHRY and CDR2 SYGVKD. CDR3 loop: CAISESSTGGSQPQHF. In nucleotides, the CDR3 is TGTGCCATCAGTGAGTCGTCGACAGGGGGCAGCCAGCCCCAGCATTTT.

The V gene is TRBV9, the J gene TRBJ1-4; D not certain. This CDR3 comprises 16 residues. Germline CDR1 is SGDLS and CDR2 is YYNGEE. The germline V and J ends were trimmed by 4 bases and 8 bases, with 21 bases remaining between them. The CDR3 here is CASSIHYSFGEEKLFF. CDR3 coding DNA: TGTGCCAGCAGCATCCATTACTCGTTCGGGGAGGAAAAACTGTTTTTT. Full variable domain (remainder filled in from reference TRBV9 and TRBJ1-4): DSGVTQTPKHLITATGQRVTLRCSPRSGDLSVYWYQQSLDQGLQFLIQYYNGEERAKGNILERFSAQQFPDLHSELNLSSLELGDSALYFCASSIHYSFGEEKLFFGSGTQLSVL.

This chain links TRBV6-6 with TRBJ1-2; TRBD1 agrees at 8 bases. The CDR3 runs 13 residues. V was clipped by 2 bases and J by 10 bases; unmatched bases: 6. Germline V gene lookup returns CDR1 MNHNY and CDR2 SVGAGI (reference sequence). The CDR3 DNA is TGTGCCAGCAGTTACGTCGGGACAGGCAACTACACCTTC. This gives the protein CASSYVGTGNYTF.

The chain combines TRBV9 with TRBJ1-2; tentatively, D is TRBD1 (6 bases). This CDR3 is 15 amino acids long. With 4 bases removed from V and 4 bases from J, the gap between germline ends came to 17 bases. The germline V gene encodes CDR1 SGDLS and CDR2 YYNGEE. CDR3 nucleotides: TGTGCCAGCAGCCCCAAACCGGACAGAACCTATGGCTACACCTTC. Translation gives CASSPKPDRTYGYTF.